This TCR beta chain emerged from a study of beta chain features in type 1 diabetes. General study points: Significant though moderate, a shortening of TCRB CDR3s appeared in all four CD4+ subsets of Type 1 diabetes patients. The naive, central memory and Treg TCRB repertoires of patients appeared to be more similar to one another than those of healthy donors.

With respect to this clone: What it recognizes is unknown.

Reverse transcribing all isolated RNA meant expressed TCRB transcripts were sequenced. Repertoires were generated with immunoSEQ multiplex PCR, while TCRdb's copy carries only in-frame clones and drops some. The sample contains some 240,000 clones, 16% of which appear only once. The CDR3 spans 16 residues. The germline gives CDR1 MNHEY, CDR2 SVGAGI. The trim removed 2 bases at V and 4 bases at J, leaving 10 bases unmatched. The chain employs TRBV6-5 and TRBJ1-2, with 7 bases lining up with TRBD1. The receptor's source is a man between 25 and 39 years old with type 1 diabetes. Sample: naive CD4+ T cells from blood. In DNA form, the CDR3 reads TGTGCCAGCAGTTACACCCGACAGGGAGGGACCTATGGCTACACCTTC. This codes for CASSYTRQGGTYGYTF.